What follows describes a single T cell receptor (beta chain). Its target antigen remains unknown. Per-base qualities were not stored, and no clone one base away is much larger. The data derive from a study of naive and memory T cell subsets (dated by TCRdb to about 2017). Study-wide context: The figure summarizing the skin biopsy and whole blood samples listed approximately ten blood donors, 7 tuberculin skin test biopsies and 3 saline control biopsies. Usually PCR2 was run as a SYBR Green qPCR and stopped at a set threshold, although low-input samples could use end-point PCR (approximately 6 cycles) instead. General findings and caveats noted by the study authors: The potential sensitivity of the RNA-based method to TCR transcript changes with T cell activation and differentiation was acknowledged.

V is cut by 2 bases and J by 0 bases, and the space between the germline ends is 8 bases. Counted from cysteine to phenylalanine, this CDR3 has 15 amino acids. CDR3 DNA is the only sequence kept; it has 45 bases, read in frame from the first base. The CDR1 and CDR2 encoded by the germline V gene are MNHEY and SVGAGI. The study described a robust, sensitive protocol for amplifying, sequencing and analyzing TCRs, using 3' ligation of a UMI-containing oligonucleotide to TCR cDNA. For whole blood analysis, more than 2 ml of peripheral blood was collected from healthy adult volunteers into Tempus tubes, and RNA was extracted following the manufacturer's instructions. Total RNA was treated with RQ1 DNase, without cell sorting, prior to reverse transcription, with an input of about 1 to 1,100 ng being targeted. Libraries were prepared from skin biopsies and whole blood so that pipeline robustness could be tested in samples in which T cells form a minority population.

Library preparation employed 5' RACE. The ligated cDNA was amplified in four rounds of PCR with nested alpha and beta constant region primers together with the SP2 primer. For the blood and skin samples, reverse transcription of TCR RNA was done with SuperScript IV along with alpha and beta constant region primers. An oligonucleotide carrying the Illumina SP2 primer and a UMI was ligated to the cDNA 3' end using T4 RNA ligase 1. To prevent hairpin formation, the 12-nucleotide UMI was made up of two random hexamers with an eight-base spacer between them. TCR alpha and beta chain libraries were processed separately from the second PCR onward, with dual indexing for multiplexing. After pooling, the indexed libraries were analyzed by capillary electrophoresis and sequenced on either an Illumina MiSeq or NextSeq. Libraries were spiked with PhiX DNA at roughly 5-7% so that base diversity was increased and cluster recognition was improved. The paper's processing steps were these. Demultiplexor pulled UMIs out of read 2, joined the UMIs with the TCR sequence from read 1, and separated reads according to sample indices. Decombinator identified V and J genes and V-J junctions and gave each TCR a five-part identifier that included V and J deletions. Collapsinator used UMIs to correct sequencing errors and PCR amplification heterogeneity, producing a UMI-based abundance for each TCR. CDR3Translator turned identifiers into nucleotide sequence, translated the nucleotide sequence into amino acids, and pulled out CDR3 regions based on terminal motifs. Error-corrected counts of alpha and beta TCRs from blood and skin were compared after being normalized to the amount of input RNA. The public reads were quality trimmed at Q25 with fastp and then assembled into clones with MiXCR by TCRdb, keeping productive beta chains. Rows merge per CDR3 protein into single entries with the most common DNA and genes. Here the V and J calls rest on TCRdb's processing, not on the authors' analysis. The sample has roughly 62,000 distinct CDR3 sequences on record, roughly 6.7% of them singletons. Of the sample, 9% to 10% falls within the top ten clones.

This sequence originates from a male donor in good health. Here the chain combines TRBV6-5 and TRBJ2-4, with the D segment identity uncertain. The CDR3 loop reads CASSYRHPAKNIQYF. The bases are TGTGCCAGCAGTTACCGACACCCAGCCAAAAACATTCAGTACTTC.